Listed here are 26 T cell receptor beta chains from one sample, sequenced in a study of T cell responses to AZD1222 COVID-19 vaccine. Measured with immunoSEQ multiplex PCR; TCRdb has only the in-frame clones, and not every one. The sample has 70,000 to 95,000 clones; less than 95% are singletons. This sample comprised peripheral blood, obtained 28 days after the second AZD1222 dose. These receptor sequences come from an adult who received the AZD1222 COVID-19 vaccine.

The count of this clone is one. V is TRBV9 and J is TRBJ2-7; D not resolved. The CDR3 totals 15 residues. Germline V gene sequence: CDR1 SGDLS, CDR2 YYNGEE. The V and J ends lost 3 bases and 6 bases respectively, with 19 bases between them. CDR3 bases: TGTGCCAGCAGCGGACCTAGTCGTCTTCTCTCCGAGCAGTACTTC. This translates into CASSGPSRLLSEQYF. Full variable domain (outside the CDR3, taken from reference TRBV9 and TRBJ2-7): DSGVTQTPKHLITATGQRVTLRCSPRSGDLSVYWYQQSLDQGLQFLIQYYNGEERAKGNILERFSAQQFPDLHSELNLSSLELGDSALYFCASSGPSRLLSEQYFGPGTRLTVT.

The chain uses TRBV7-2 and TRBJ1-2; a possible D gene is TRBD1 (6 bases). Trimming removed 1 base from V and 5 bases from J, with 11 bases in between. This CDR3 has 14 amino acids. CDR1 and CDR2 from the germline V gene are SGHTA and FQGNSA. The CDR3, as DNA: TGTGCCAGCAGCTTAGTGGGGGCGGAATATGGCTACACCTTC. Residues: CASSLVGAEYGYTF.

The rearrangement joins TRBV7-9 to TRBJ2-3, with 9 bases identical to TRBD1. Germline CDR1 is SEHNR and CDR2 is FQNEAQ (reference sequence). The CDR3 spans 16 residues. With V trimmed by 3 bases and J by 1 base, 5 bases remained unmatched. The CDR3 nucleotides read TGTGCCAGCAGCTTTAGGGGACAGGGAGGCACAGATACGCAGTATTTT. It is translated as CASSFRGQGGTDTQYF.

The rearrangement links TRBV19 to TRBJ2-7, with D possibly TRBD1 on 7 matching bases. Germline V lookup: CDR1 LNHDA, CDR2 SQIVND (reference sequence). This CDR3 has 17 residues. V dropped 4 bases and J dropped 4 bases, with 23 bases sitting between them. CDR3 region: CASSTAGGAGVVYEQYF. The CDR3 nucleotides are TGTGCCAGTAGTACCGCAGGGGGAGCGGGTGTAGTGTACGAGCAGTACTTC.

This chain uses TRBV5-6 with TRBJ2-1, with unresolved D. Germline CDR1 and CDR2: SGHDT and YYEEEE. This CDR3 has 12 amino acids. V lost 0 bases and J 6 bases, leaving 4 bases between the germline ends. The CDR3 sequence is CASSLDINEQFF. CDR3 DNA sequence: TGTGCCAGCAGCTTGGACATCAATGAGCAGTTCTTC.

The chain uses TRBV6-5 and TRBJ1-6; 9 bases line up with TRBD1. After removal of 7 bases from V and 7 bases from J, the junction contained 5 bases not matched to a gene. CDR1 is MNHEY, CDR2 SVGAGI, per germline. The CDR3 has 14 amino acids. The CDR3 DNA follows: TGTGCCAGCAAACGGGACAGGGACAATTCACCCCTCCACTTT. This encodes CASKRDRDNSPLHF.

The J gene is TRBJ2-1, the V gene TRBV2, with 9 nucleotides matching TRBD2. With V trimmed by 5 bases and J by 2 bases, 4 bases remained unmatched. Germline CDR1 is SNHLY and CDR2 is FYNNEI. This CDR3 has 15 residues. The CDR3 spells CASSLAGDAYNEQFF. In DNA form, the CDR3 reads TGTGCCAGCAGTTTAGCGGGAGACGCCTACAATGAGCAGTTCTTC. Drawing the rest from reference TRBV2 and TRBJ2-1, the complete variable domain is EPEVTQTPSHQVTQMGQEVILRCVPISNHLYFYWYRQILGQKVEFLVSFYNNEISEKSEIFDDQFSVERPDGSNFTLKIRSTKLEDSAMYFCASSLAGDAYNEQFFGPGTRLTVL.

This clone was detected only a few times. The J gene is TRBJ2-7, the V gene TRBV2; D not resolved. Germline V gene lookup returns CDR1 SNHLY and CDR2 FYNNEI. This CDR3 region has 12 residues. The V and J ends lost 6 bases and 0 bases respectively, with 6 bases between them. The CDR3 DNA follows: TGTGCCAGCAGCTATACCTCCTACGAGCAGTACTTC. Amino acids: CASSYTSYEQYF.

The gene calls are TRBV12-3 or TRBV12-4 and TRBJ1-1, with no clear D. The CDR3 consists of 11 residues. V was pared by 1 base and J by 9 bases, with 6 bases between. Written as DNA, the CDR3 is TGTGCCAGCAGTTTAGGCAGACAAGCTTTCTTT. Translated: CASSLGRQAFF.

This clone was recorded a few times. V and J are TRBV5-4 and TRBJ1-1; 8 bases match TRBD1. This CDR3 spans 16 amino acids. From germline, CDR1 is SGHNT and CDR2 YYREEE (reference sequence). V shed 0 bases and J 4 bases; nucleotides not matched to a gene: 8. CDR3 nucleotide sequence: TGTGCCAGCAGCTTGGGCCAGGGGGCGTTCGGCACTGAAGCTTTCTTT. Encoded protein: CASSLGQGAFGTEAFF.

This chain's CDR3 is CASRDNSNQPQHF. The CDR3 bases are TGTGCCAGCAGGGATAATAGCAATCAGCCCCAGCATTTT. The V and J genes are TRBV28 and TRBJ1-5; D gene ambiguous. With 6 bases removed from V and 0 bases from J, the gap between germline ends came to 6 bases. Germline V gene data show CDR1 as MDHEN and CDR2 as SYDVKM. This CDR3 has 13 residues. The whole variable domain, filled in from reference TRBV28 and TRBJ1-5, reads DVKVTQSSRYLVKRTGEKVFLECVQDMDHENMFWYRQDPGLGLRLIYFSYDVKMKEKGDIPEGYSVSREKKERFSLILESASTNQTSMYLCASRDNSNQPQHFGDGTRLSIL.

V is TRBV19 and J is TRBJ2-2, with D uncertain. This CDR3 contains 13 residues. Trimming shortened V by 6 bases and J by 2 bases, and 7 bases separated the two germline ends. The germline V gene encodes CDR1 LNHDA and CDR2 SQIVND (reference sequence). The CDR3, as DNA: TGTGCCAGTAGGAAGACTAACACCGGGGAGCTGTTTTTT. Protein: CASRKTNTGELFF.

This clone was picked up a small number of times. The rearrangement links TRBV19 to TRBJ2-7; D remains unclear. Trimming removed 7 bases at V and 5 bases at J, with 12 bases between. The CDR3 runs 12 residues. Germline CDR1 LNHDA, CDR2 SQIVND (reference sequence). CDR3 amino acids: CASKGQSHEQYF. The CDR3 DNA follows: TGTGCCAGTAAAGGTCAGAGTCACGAGCAGTACTTC.

The chain has TRBV28 and TRBJ2-5, with 8 positions matching TRBD1. The CDR3 contains 15 residues. Germline V gene sequence: CDR1 MDHEN, CDR2 SYDVKM. Trimming took 4 bases from V and 2 from J; bases not matched to a gene: 6. CDR3 sequence reads: CASSWGQARQETQYF. The CDR3, as DNA: TGTGCCAGCAGTTGGGGACAGGCACGGCAAGAGACCCAGTACTTC.

A note on this clone: One end of the junction varies from germline; a read error may be responsible. The chain links TRBV5-3 to TRBJ1-2; TRBD1 aligns across 7 bases. TRBV5-3 is known as an ORF, though its function is uncertain. The CDR3 extends over 13 amino acids. The CDR3 sequence: CARSPDREYDYTF. In DNA, the CDR3 is TGTGCCAGAAGTCCTGACAGGGAGTATGACTACACCTTC.

V gene TRBV13 combines with J gene TRBJ2-2; 8 bases are shared with TRBD1. Germline CDR1 PRHDT, CDR2 FYEKMQ (reference sequence). V was clipped by 4 bases and J by 4 bases; unmatched bases: 11. CDR3 size: 17 residues. The CDR3 sequence is CASSSQGAQVVTGELFF. In DNA, the CDR3 is TGTGCCAGCAGCTCCCAGGGGGCGCAGGTGGTCACCGGGGAGCTGTTTTTT.

This chain connects TRBV5-5 to TRBJ2-1; TRBD2 matches at 14 bases. The CDR3 extends over 18 amino acids. The germline V gene has CDR1 SGHKS and CDR2 YYEKEE (reference sequence). V gave up 2 bases and J gave up 4 bases; unmatched junction bases: 8. The CDR3 DNA sequence: TGTGCCAGCAGCTTTGGGACTAGCGGGAGCAGTGGGTACAATGAGCAGTTCTTC. Translation gives CASSFGTSGSSGYNEQFF.

The chain joins TRBV23-1 to TRBJ2-2, with 10 bases that match TRBD2. TRBV23-1 is marked as an open reading frame, function uncertain. CDR3 length equals 16 residues. V shed 6 bases and J 6 bases; nucleotides not matched to a gene: 10. The CDR3 loop is CASRSRLAGVAGELFF. Here the CDR3 DNA reads TGCGCCAGCAGATCGAGGCTAGCGGGAGTAGCCGGGGAGCTGTTTTTT.

This clone appeared once. This sequence joins TRBV28 and TRBJ1-4, with 9 bases identical to TRBD1. V trimming: 6 bases; J trimming: 8 bases; junction bases outside the gene matches: 7. This CDR3 spans 14 amino acids. From germline, CDR1 is MDHEN and CDR2 SYDVKM. Written as DNA, the CDR3 is TGTGCCAGCAGAGGGACAGGGAGGGGAGAAAAACTGTTTTTT. Its protein is CASRGTGRGEKLFF.

V is TRBV19 and J is TRBJ1-3; 9 bases fit TRBD1. The V segment lost 6 bases and the J segment 3 bases; nucleotides outside the gene matches: 3. In germline, CDR1 is LNHDA, CDR2 SQIVND (reference sequence). The CDR3 runs to 14 residues. DNA for the CDR3: TGTGCCAGTAGCACAGGGGGCTATGGAAACACCATATATTTT. Translation gives CASSTGGYGNTIYF.

The chain carries TRBV7-2 and TRBJ2-7, with 9 bases aligning to TRBD2. With V trimmed by 5 bases and J by 7 bases, 9 bases remained unmatched. Per the germline V gene, CDR1 is SGHTA and CDR2 is FQGNSA. CDR3 size: 14 residues. CDR3 protein: CASSKGTSSHEQYF. Written as DNA, the CDR3 is TGTGCCAGCAGCAAAGGGACTAGCTCTCATGAGCAGTACTTC.

The chain has TRBV4-2 and TRBJ1-1; D ambiguous. CDR3 size: 14 residues. Trimming pared 2 bases from V and 1 base from J, leaving 8 bases between. The V gene's germline CDR1 is LGHNA and CDR2 YNFKEQ. CDR3 loop: CASSQQTKNTEAFF. For the CDR3, the DNA is TGTGCCAGCAGCCAACAAACAAAGAACACTGAAGCTTTCTTT.

In this sample, this clone turned up once. The J gene is TRBJ2-5, the V gene TRBV21-1; the table calls TRBD1, which could not be checked here. TRBV21-1 is a pseudogene. This CDR3 contains 17 residues. For the CDR3, the DNA is TGTGCCAGCAGCAAAGCGCGGTGGCAGGGTGTTCGGGAGACCCAGTACTTC. Protein: CASSKARWQGVRETQYF.

The chain employs TRBV4-1 and TRBJ2-7, with D perhaps TRBD2 (5 bases). Germline-derived CDR1 and CDR2 are MGHRA and YSYEKL. The germline V and J ends were trimmed by 1 base and 0 bases, with 10 bases remaining between them. CDR3 length equals 15 residues. The CDR3 region is CASSQGGVSSYEQYF. Here the CDR3 DNA reads TGCGCCAGCAGCCAAGGGGGAGTTAGCTCCTACGAGCAGTACTTC.

The chain joins TRBV7-2 to TRBJ2-7; 10 bases agree with TRBD1. The CDR3 extends over 14 amino acids. Germline CDR1 and CDR2: SGHTA and FQGNSA. Trimming took 3 bases from V and 2 from J; bases not matched to a gene: 1. CDR3 sequence (DNA): TGTGCCAGCAGCTTCGACAGGGGGCCCTACGAGCAGTACTTC. It encodes CASSFDRGPYEQYF.

This chain joins TRBV6-1 and TRBJ1-2; tentatively, D is TRBD1 (5 bases). The ends were cut back, 2 bases at V and 5 bases at J, with 9 bases in the middle. Germline values: CDR1 MNHNS, CDR2 SASEGT. This CDR3 region has 13 residues. The chain's CDR3 is CASSEPGRYGYTF. The DNA for the CDR3 is TGTGCCAGCAGTGAACCGGGACGGTATGGCTACACCTTC.